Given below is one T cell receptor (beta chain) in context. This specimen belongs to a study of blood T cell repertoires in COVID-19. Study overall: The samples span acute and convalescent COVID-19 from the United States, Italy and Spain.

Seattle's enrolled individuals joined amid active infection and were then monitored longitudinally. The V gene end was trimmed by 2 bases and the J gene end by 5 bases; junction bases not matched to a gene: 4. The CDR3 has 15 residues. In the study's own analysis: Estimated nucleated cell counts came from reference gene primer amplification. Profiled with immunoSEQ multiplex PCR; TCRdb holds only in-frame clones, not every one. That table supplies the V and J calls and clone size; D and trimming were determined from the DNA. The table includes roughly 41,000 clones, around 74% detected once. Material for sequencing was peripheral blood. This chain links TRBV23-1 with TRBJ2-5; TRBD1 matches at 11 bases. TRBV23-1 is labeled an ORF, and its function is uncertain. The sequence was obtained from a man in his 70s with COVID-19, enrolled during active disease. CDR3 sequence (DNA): TGCGCCAGCAGTCAACGGGACAGGGGGGAGGAGACCCAGTACTTC. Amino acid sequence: CASSQRDRGEETQYF.